Shown below are 5 T cell receptor beta chains from a single sample sequenced in a study of T-cell reconstitution after alpha-beta-depleted transplantation in children. Unique molecular identifiers were incorporated when the TCRbeta library was constructed. TCRdb reanalysed the PCR reads using MiXCR and keeps one entry per CDR3 protein. Of some 550,000 distinct CDR3 sequences listed, around 17% are singletons. The sequencing used PBMCs from the stem cell graft donor, collected from the stem cell graft. These receptors came from a human donor who donated a stem cell graft to a child with acute lymphoblastic leukemia.

The table lists this clonotype with a few counts. The J gene is TRBJ2-1, the V gene TRBV5-8; weak D call: TRBD2 (6 bases). Germline CDR1 and CDR2: SGHTS and YDEGEE. The germline V and J ends were trimmed by 8 bases and 15 bases, with 30 bases remaining between them. CDR3 length: 15 amino acids. In nucleotides, the CDR3 is TGTGCCAGTGTCACTGGGGCGGGATCAGGCCGAGCGAGGTTCTTC. The encoded protein is CASVTGAGSGRARFF. Supplemented by reference TRBV5-8 and TRBJ2-1, the full variable domain reads EAGVTQSPTHLIKTRGQQATLRCSPISGHTSVYWYQQALGLGLQFLLWYDEGEERNRGNFPPRFSGRQFPNYSSELNVNALELEDSALYLCASVTGAGSGRARFFGPGTRLTVL.

This clonotype was counted only a few times. V gene TRBV13 combines with J gene TRBJ2-4, with D possibly being TRBD2 (6 bases). The CDR3 is made up of 17 amino acids. Per the germline V gene, CDR1 is PRHDT and CDR2 is FYEKMQ (reference sequence). Trimming cost V 2 bases and J 0 bases, with 14 bases left between them. The DNA for the CDR3 is TGTGCCAGCAGCTTATTGGGTCAGGGACTAGCCAAAAACATTCAGTACTTC. It encodes CASSLLGQGLAKNIQYF. The full variable domain, completed using reference TRBV13 and TRBJ2-4, is AAGVIQSPRHLIKEKRETATLKCYPIPRHDTVYWYQQGPGQDPQFLISFYEKMQSDKGSIPDRFSAQQFSDYHSELNMSSLELGDSALYFCASSLLGQGLAKNIQYFGAGTRLSVL.

The chain joins TRBV18 to TRBJ1-4; D is unresolved. This CDR3 region has 12 residues. The V and J ends lost 2 bases and 2 bases respectively, with 0 bases between them. Looked up from germline, CDR1 is KGHSH and CDR2 is LQKENI. The CDR3 region has the DNA TGTGCCAGCTCACCAACTAATGAAAAACTGTTTTTT. Protein sequence: CASSPTNEKLFF.

V usage is TRBV9 and J usage is TRBJ2-1, with 7 bases identical to TRBD1. The CDR3 loop spans 15 amino acids. CDR1 is SGDLS, CDR2 YYNGEE, per germline. With 0 bases clipped from V and 5 bases from J, the junction kept 5 bases outside the gene matches. The CDR3 loop reads CASSVVGQKHNEQFF. The CDR3 nucleotides are TGTGCCAGCAGCGTAGTGGGACAGAAACACAATGAGCAGTTCTTC.

The chain couples TRBV29-1 to TRBJ2-1; perhaps TRBD2 as D (5 bases). Germline assignment: CDR1 SQVTM and CDR2 ANQGSEA. This CDR3 has 19 residues. V gave up 3 bases and J gave up 6 bases, with 30 bases separating them. CDR3 nucleotide sequence: TGCAGCGTTGATGGAGGAGTGAGTAGTAAGGCCTACGGGCCCAATGAGCAGTTCTTC. This encodes CSVDGGVSSKAYGPNEQFF.